Below, one TCR beta chain is given with its context. This CDR3 comprises 15 residues. Germline loops: CDR1 SGDLS, CDR2 YYNGEE. Trimming removed 1 base at V and 7 bases at J, with 12 bases between. Here immunoSEQ multiplex PCR was the method, and the copy in TCRdb shows in-frame clones only, minus some. The sample carries approximately 150,000 clones, around 82% recorded once. The data originate from a study of blood T cell repertoires in COVID-19. Grouping used clinical history reported by participants in a survey and questionnaire. V is TRBV9 and J is TRBJ1-6; weak D call: TRBD1 (5 bases). The sequencing sample was made of PBMCs or T cells enriched from blood (not recorded which). The source is a man aged 55-75 years who had recovered from COVID-19. The CDR3 coding sequence is TGTGCCAGCAGCGTAAGGCAGGGTGACAATTCACCCCTCCACTTT. Translating it yields CASSVRQGDNSPLHF.